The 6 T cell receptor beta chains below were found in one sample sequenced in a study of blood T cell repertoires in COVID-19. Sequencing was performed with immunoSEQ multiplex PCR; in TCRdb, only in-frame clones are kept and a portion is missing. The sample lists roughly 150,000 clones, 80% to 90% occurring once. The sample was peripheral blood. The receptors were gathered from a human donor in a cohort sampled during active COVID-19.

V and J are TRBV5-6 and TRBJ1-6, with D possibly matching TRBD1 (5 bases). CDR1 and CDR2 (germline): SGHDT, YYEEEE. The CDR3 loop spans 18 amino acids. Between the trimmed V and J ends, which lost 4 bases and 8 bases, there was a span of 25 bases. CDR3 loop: CASSHTTLQTAMHSPLHF. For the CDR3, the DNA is TGTGCCAGCAGCCACACAACGTTGCAGACAGCTATGCATTCACCCCTCCACTTT.

Here the CDR3 reads CASSDHGQGTDTQYF. The CDR3 nucleotides are TGCGCCAGCAGTGACCACGGACAGGGCACAGATACGCAGTATTTT. The chain employs TRBV10-1 and TRBJ2-3; 7 bases align to TRBD1. The length of the CDR3 is 15 residues. Germline V gives CDR1 WNHNN, CDR2 SYGVQD (reference sequence). Trimming took 3 bases from V and 1 from J; bases not matched to a gene: 4.

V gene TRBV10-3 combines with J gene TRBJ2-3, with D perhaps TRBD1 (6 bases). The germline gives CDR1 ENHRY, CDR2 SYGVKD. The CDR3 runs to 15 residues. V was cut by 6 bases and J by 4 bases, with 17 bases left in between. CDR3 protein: CAIRAEGGVADTQYF. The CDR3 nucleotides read TGTGCCATCAGGGCTGAAGGGGGTGTGGCAGATACGCAGTATTTT.

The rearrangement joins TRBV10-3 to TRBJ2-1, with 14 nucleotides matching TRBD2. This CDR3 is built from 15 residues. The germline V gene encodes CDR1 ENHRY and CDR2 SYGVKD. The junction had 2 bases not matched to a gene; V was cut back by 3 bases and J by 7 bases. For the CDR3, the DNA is TGTGCCATCAGTGAAGGGACTAGCGGGGGAAATGAGCAGTTCTTC. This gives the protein CAISEGTSGGNEQFF.

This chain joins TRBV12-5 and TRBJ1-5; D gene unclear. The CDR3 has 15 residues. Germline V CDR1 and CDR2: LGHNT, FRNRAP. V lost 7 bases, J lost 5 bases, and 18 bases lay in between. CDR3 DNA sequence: TGTGCTAGTGCCAACGGACGGGGTAACGATCAGCCCCAGCATTTT. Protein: CASANGRGNDQPQHF.

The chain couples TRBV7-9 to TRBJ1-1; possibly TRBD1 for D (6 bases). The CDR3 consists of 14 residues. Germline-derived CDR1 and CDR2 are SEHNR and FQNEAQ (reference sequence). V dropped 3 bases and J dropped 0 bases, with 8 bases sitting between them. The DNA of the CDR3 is TGTGCCAGCAGCTTCGGGACACTGAACACTGAAGCTTTCTTT. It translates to CASSFGTLNTEAFF.